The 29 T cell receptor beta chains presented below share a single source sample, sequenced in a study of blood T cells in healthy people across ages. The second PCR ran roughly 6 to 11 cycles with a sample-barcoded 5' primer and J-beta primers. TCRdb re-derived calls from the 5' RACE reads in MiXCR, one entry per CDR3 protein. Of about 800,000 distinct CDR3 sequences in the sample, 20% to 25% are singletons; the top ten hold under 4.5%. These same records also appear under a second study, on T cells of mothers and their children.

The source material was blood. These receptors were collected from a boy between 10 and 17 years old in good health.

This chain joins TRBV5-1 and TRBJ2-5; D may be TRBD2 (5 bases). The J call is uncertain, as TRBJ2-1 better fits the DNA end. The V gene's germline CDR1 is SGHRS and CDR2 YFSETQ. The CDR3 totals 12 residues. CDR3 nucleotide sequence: TGCGCCAGCAGCTTTAGCGTTGAAGAGCAGTTCTTC. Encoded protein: CASSFSVEEQFF.

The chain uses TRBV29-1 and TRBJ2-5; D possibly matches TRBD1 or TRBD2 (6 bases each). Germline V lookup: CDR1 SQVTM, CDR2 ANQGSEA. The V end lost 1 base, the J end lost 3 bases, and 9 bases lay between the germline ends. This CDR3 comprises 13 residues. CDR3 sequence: CSVEGRGKETQYF. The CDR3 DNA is TGCAGCGTTGAAGGGAGGGGGAAAGAGACCCAGTACTTC.

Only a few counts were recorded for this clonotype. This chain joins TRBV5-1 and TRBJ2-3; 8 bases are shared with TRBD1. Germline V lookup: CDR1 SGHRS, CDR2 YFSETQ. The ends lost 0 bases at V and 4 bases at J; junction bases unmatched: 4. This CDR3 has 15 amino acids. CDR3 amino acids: CASSLVDRVADTQYF. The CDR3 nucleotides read TGCGCCAGCAGCTTGGTGGACAGGGTCGCAGATACGCAGTATTTT.

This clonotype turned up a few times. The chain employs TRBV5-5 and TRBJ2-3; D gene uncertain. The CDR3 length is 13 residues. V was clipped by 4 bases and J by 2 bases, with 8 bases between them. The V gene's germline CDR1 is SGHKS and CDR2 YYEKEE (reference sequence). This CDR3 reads CASSRAITDTQYF. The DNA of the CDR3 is TGTGCCAGCAGCCGCGCCATCACAGATACGCAGTATTTT.

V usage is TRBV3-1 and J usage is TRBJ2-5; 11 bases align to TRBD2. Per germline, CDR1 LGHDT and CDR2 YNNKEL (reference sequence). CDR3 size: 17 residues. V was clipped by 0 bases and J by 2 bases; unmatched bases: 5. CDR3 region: CASSQDRLAGGQETQYF. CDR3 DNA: TGTGCCAGCAGCCAAGATCGGCTAGCGGGAGGACAAGAGACCCAGTACTTC.

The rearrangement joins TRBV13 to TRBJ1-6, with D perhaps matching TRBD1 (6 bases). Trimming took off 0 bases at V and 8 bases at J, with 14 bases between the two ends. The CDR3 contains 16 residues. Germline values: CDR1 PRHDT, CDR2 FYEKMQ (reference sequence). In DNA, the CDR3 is TGTGCCAGCAGCTTAGGCATGGGGGCAGCGTATTCACCCCTCCACTTT. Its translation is CASSLGMGAAYSPLHF.

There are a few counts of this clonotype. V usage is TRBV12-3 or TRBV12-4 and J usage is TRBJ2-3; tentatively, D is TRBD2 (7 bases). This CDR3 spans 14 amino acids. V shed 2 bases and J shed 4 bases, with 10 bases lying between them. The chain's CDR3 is CASSLRGGPDTQYF. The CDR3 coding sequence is TGTGCCAGCAGTTTACGCGGGGGCCCAGATACGCAGTATTTT.

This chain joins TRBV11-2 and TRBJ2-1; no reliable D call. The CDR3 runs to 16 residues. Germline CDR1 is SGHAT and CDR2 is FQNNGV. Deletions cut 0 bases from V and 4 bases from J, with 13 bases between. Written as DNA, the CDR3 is TGTGCCAGCAGCTTAGATTATCGGCTAGAGTACAATGAGCAGTTCTTC. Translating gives CASSLDYRLEYNEQFF.

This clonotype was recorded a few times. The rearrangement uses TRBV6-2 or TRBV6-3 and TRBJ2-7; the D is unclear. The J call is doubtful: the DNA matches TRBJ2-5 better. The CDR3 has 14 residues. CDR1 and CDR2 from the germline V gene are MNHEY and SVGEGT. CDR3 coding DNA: TGTGCCAGCAGTTACTATTCGATACAAGAGACCCAGTACTTC. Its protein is CASSYYSIQETQYF.

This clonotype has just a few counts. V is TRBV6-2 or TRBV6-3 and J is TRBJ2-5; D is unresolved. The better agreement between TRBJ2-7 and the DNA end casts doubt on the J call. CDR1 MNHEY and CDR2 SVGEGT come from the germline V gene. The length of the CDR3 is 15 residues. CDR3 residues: CASSGENGPPYEQYF. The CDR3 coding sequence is TGTGCCAGCAGCGGAGAAAACGGGCCCCCCTACGAGCAGTACTTC.

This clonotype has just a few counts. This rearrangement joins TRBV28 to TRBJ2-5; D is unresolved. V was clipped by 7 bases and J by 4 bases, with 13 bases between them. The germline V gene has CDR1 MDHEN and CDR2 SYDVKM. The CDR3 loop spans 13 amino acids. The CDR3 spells CASKGPGGETQYF. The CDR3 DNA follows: TGTGCCAGCAAAGGCCCCGGCGGAGAGACCCAGTACTTC.

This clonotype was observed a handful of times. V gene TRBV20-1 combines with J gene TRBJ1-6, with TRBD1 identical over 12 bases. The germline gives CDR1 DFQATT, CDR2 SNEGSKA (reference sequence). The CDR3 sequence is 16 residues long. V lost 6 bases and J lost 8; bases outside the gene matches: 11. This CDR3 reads CSARRRDRGPYSPLHF. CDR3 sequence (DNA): TGCAGTGCAAGAAGACGGGACAGGGGGCCTTATTCACCCCTCCACTTT.

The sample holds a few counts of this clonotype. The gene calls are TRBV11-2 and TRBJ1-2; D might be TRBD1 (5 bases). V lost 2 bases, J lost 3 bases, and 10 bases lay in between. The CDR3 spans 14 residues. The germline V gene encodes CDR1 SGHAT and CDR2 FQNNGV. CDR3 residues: CASSLLDTYYGYTF. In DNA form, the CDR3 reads TGTGCCAGCAGCTTATTGGACACATACTATGGCTACACCTTC.

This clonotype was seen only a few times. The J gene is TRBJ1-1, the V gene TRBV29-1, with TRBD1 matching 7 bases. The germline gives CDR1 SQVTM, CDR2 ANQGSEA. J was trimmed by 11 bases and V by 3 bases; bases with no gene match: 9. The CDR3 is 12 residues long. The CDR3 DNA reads TGCAGCGTTGACTCCCAGGGGGGGGAGGCTTTCTTT. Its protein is CSVDSQGGEAFF.

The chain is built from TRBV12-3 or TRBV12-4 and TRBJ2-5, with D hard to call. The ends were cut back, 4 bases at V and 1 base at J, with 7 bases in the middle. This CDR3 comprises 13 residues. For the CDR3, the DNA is TGTGCCAGCAGTTCCCTCTTCCAAGAGACCCAGTACTTC. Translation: CASSSLFQETQYF.

CDR3 DNA: TGCAGTGCCGAGACTAGCGGATCCTACAATGAGCAGTTCTTC. Protein sequence: CSAETSGSYNEQFF. The V and J genes are TRBV20-1 and TRBJ2-1; 9 bases agree with TRBD2. There are 14 residues in the CDR3. CDR1 DFQATT and CDR2 SNEGSKA come from the germline V gene (reference sequence). The ends lost 6 bases at V and 1 base at J; junction bases unmatched: 4.

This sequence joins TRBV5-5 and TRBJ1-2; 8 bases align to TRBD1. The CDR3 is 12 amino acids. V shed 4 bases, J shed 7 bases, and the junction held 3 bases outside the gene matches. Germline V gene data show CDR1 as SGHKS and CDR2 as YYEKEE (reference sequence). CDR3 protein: CASSPDRAGYTF. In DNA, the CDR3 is TGTGCCAGCAGCCCGGACAGGGCTGGCTACACCTTC.

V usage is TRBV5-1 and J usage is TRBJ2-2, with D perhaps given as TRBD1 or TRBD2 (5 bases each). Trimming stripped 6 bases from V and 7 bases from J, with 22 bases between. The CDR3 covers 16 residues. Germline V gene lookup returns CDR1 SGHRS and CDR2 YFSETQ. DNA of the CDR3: TGCGCCAGCACAAACTCGGGACCGGGATATGTCGGGGAGCTGTTTTTT. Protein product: CASTNSGPGYVGELFF.

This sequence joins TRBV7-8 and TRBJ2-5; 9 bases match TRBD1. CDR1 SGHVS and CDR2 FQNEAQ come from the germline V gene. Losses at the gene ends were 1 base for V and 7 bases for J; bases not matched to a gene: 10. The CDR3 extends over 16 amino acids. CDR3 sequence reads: CASSLEGQGVVPTQYF. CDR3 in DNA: TGTGCCAGCAGCTTAGAGGGACAGGGCGTTGTTCCGACCCAGTACTTC.

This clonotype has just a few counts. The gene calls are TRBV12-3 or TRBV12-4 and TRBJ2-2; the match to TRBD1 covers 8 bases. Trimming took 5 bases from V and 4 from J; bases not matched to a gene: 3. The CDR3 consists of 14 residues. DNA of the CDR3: TGTGCCAGCAGTAAGACAGGGGTCACCGGGGAGCTGTTTTTT. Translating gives CASSKTGVTGELFF.

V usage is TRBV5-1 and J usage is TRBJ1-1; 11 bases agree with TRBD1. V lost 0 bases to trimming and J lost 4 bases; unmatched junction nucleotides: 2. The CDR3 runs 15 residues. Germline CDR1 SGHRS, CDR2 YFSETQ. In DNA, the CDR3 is TGCGCCAGCAGCTTGGAGGGACAGGGGGGCACTGAAGCTTTCTTT. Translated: CASSLEGQGGTEAFF. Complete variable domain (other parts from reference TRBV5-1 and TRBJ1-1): KAGVTQTPRYLIKTRGQQVTLSCSPISGHRSVSWYQQTPGQGLQFLFEYFSETQRNKGNFPGRFSGRQFSNSRSEMNVSTLELGDSALYLCASSLEGQGGTEAFFGQGTRLTVV.

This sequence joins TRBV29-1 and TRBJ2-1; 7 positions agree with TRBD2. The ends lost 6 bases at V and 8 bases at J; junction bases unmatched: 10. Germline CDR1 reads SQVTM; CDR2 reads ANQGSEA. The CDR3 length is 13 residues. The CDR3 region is CSVRGGSLDEQFF. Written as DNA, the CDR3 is TGCAGCGTGAGGGGCGGGAGTTTGGATGAGCAGTTCTTC.

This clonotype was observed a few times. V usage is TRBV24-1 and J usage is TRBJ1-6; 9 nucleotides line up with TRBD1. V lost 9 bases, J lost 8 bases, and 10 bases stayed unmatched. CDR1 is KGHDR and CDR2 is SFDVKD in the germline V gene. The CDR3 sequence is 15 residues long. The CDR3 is CATQSGRTGDSPLHF. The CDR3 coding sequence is TGTGCCACCCAATCAGGCCGGACAGGGGATTCACCCCTCCACTTT.

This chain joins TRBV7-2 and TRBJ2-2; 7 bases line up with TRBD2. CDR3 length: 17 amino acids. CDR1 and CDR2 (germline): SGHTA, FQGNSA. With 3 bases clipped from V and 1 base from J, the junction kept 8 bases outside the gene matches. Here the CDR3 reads CASSFQLGRGNTGELFF. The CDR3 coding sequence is TGTGCCAGCAGCTTCCAACTTGGGAGGGGGAACACCGGGGAGCTGTTTTTT.

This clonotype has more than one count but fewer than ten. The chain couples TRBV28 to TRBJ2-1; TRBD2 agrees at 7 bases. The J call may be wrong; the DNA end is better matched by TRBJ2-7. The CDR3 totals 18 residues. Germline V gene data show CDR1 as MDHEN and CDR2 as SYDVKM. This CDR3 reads CASSFSTKWGGMTYEQYF. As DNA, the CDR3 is TGTGCCAGCAGTTTCTCCACGAAGTGGGGGGGTATGACGTACGAGCAGTACTTC.

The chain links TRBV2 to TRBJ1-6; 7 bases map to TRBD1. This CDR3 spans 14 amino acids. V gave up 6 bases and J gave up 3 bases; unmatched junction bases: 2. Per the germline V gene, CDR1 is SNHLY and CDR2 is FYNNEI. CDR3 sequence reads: CASRRDSYNSPLHF. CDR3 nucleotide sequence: TGTGCCAGCAGACGGGACAGCTATAATTCACCCCTCCACTTT.

The CDR3 loop reads CASSEARRPGPSYGYTF. The DNA of the CDR3 is TGTGCCAGCAGTGAAGCGCGAAGACCGGGACCGTCCTATGGCTACACCTTC. V usage is TRBV2 and J usage is TRBJ1-2; TRBD1 is a possible D gene (5 bases). Germline V CDR1 and CDR2: SNHLY, FYNNEI. Between the trimmed V and J ends, which lost 0 bases and 4 bases, there was a span of 18 bases. The CDR3 runs to 17 residues.

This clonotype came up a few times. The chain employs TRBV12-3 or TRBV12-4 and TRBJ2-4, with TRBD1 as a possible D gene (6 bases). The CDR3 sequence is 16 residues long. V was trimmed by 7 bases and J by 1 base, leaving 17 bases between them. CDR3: CASNTRGFGAKNIQYF. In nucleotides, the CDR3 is TGTGCCAGCAACACCAGGGGTTTCGGGGCCAAAAACATTCAGTACTTC.

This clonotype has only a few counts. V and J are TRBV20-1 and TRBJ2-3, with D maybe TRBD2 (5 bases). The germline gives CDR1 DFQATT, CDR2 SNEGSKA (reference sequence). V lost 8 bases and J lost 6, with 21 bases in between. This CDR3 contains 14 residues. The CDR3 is CSLDAGRLSDTQYF. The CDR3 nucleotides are TGCAGTCTAGACGCTGGCAGACTAAGCGATACGCAGTATTTT.